This T cell receptor beta chain originates from a study of identical twins. The CDR3 has 15 residues. From germline, CDR1 is LGHDT and CDR2 YNNKEL (reference sequence). The trim removed 1 base at V and 6 bases at J, leaving 6 bases unmatched. TCRdb analysed the 5' RACE reads with MiXCR anew, one entry per CDR3 protein. Found here are more than 600,000 distinct CDR3 sequences, 18% of them singletons; the top ten hold less than 15%. These sequences were also reported in another study, on T cells expressing NK-cell markers. This second report adds: CD3+CD56+NKG2C+, CD3+CD56+NKG2C- and CD3+CD56-NKG2C+ T cells, once sorted, supplied the TCR beta repertoires. The use of an anti-gamma-delta TCR antibody, which was added in several experiments, restricted sorting to T cells expressing alpha-beta TCR. Several of the donors also had these clonotypes leading their CD3+CD56-NKG2C+ fraction.

The clonotype comes from a woman aged 18-29 years in good health. The sample consisted of PBMCs. This sequence joins TRBV3-1 and TRBJ2-3, with TRBD2 matching 8 bases. The CDR3 DNA follows: TGTGCCAGCAGCCAAGTAGGTAGCGGGACGGATACGCAGTATTTT. Translating gives CASSQVGSGTDTQYF.